The present T cell receptor beta chain was sequenced within a study of T-cell reconstitution after alpha-beta-depleted transplantation in children. Preparation of the TCRbeta library was carried out with unique molecular identifiers. TCRdb used MiXCR to reprocess the PCR reads, holding one entry per CDR3 protein. The sample includes around 600,000 distinct CDR3 sequences, roughly 24% of them seen just once. Broader study findings: Expanded graft clones numbering several hundred reportedly gave rise to alpha-beta T cells about two months after transplant.

Losses at the gene ends were 5 bases for V and 11 bases for J; bases not matched to a gene: 18. The CDR3 extends over 16 amino acids. Germline values: CDR1 SEHNR, CDR2 FQNEAQ (reference sequence). This clonotype was seen a single time. Its specificity is unknown. The clonotype originates from a boy under two years old who had a stem cell transplant for acute myeloid leukemia, so the T cells may come from the graft donor. This specimen was PBMCs, mostly from graft donor cells, taken 360 days after TCRalphabeta/CD19-depleted stem cell transplant. The V and J genes are TRBV7-9 and TRBJ1-2; TRBD1 aligns across 9 bases. Here the CDR3 reads CASSTSGGTGNLGYTF. The CDR3 DNA follows: TGTGCCAGCAGCACCTCCGGCGGGACAGGGAATCTCGGTTACACCTTC.